This T cell receptor (beta chain) was sequenced in a study of blood T cell repertoires in COVID-19. On the study more broadly: The analysed material was cDNA or gDNA that came from T cells, B-cell-depleted T cells, or PBMCs.

Per germline, CDR1 MDHEN and CDR2 SYDVKM. This CDR3 has 11 amino acids. The V and J ends lost 5 bases and 13 bases respectively, with 9 bases between them. Sequenced by immunoSEQ multiplex PCR; TCRdb stores in-frame clones only, minus some. The repertoire holds 95,000 to 150,000 clones, with 85% as singletons. This sequence was found in a man older than 75 with active or convalescent COVID-19. The chain joins TRBV28 to TRBJ1-6; tentative D call: TRBD1 (5 bases). Sequences were obtained from peripheral blood. The CDR3 DNA reads TGTGCCAGCAGTCTAAGGGGTCCCCTCCACTTT. It encodes CASSLRGPLHF.